This entry is about one T cell receptor beta chain. Its antigen remains unknown. The sample is drawn from a study of T cell responses to AZD1222 COVID-19 vaccine. Findings and limits, study-wide: Once two AZD1222 doses were given, Spike-specific TCR breadth and depth went up. Donors were chiefly white British, with a greater number of females, and clonal diversity was perhaps underestimated.

The CDR3 covers 12 residues. The V gene's germline CDR1 is SGHNT and CDR2 YYREEE (reference sequence). Trimming cost V 4 bases and J 3 bases, with 8 bases left between them. Produced via immunoSEQ multiplex PCR; TCRdb's table is partial and in-frame only. The repertoire holds about 140,000 clones, around nine tenths seen once, with about 5.5% in the top ten. This clonotype originated in an adult in good health. The chain employs TRBV5-4 and TRBJ2-7; D is unclear. This specimen consisted of peripheral blood, obtained on day 0 of AZD1222 vaccination. The CDR3 loop is CASSPPDYEQYF. CDR3 sequence (DNA): TGTGCCAGCAGCCCCCCGGACTACGAGCAGTACTTC.